This entry lists 26 T cell receptor beta chains sequenced from one sample in a study of shared clonotypes between healthy human individuals (dated by TCRdb to the early 2020s). Libraries were prepared through the immunoSEQ multiplex PCR assay. In TCRdb, the immuneACCESS table is reduced to in-frame sequences with V and J assigned. These tables do not hold every clone; where another copy was compared, an unresolved V gene accounts for under half, and the others remain unexplained. The sample table lists approximately 2,000,000 clones, about 90% of them with a count of one. More than 0.35% of the sample lies in the top ten. Sequenced material: naive CD4+ T cells from PBMCs. The meaning of the sample's cell subset or site label: CD45RA+ positively selected. The receptors stem from a man younger than 35 in good health. Some clones in this sample may be carry-over from other donors' samples.

The chain links TRBV11-2 to TRBJ2-1, with a weak D call TRBD2 (6 bases). The germline CDR1 and CDR2 sequences are SGHAT and FQNNGV. Trimming stripped 1 base from V and 10 bases from J, with 11 bases between. The CDR3 loop spans 13 amino acids. The CDR3 sequence is CASSLVWDWEQFF. As DNA, the CDR3 is TGTGCCAGCAGCTTAGTATGGGACTGGGAGCAGTTCTTC. The variable domain in full, with the rest retrieved from reference TRBV11-2 and TRBJ2-1, is EAGVAQSPRYKIIEKRQSVAFWCNPISGHATLYWYQQILGQGPKLLIQFQNNGVVDDSQLPKDRFSAERLKGVDSTLKIQPAKLEDSAVYLCASSLVWDWEQFFGPGTRLTVL.

The chain employs TRBV5-1 and TRBJ1-1; D remains unclear. The CDR3 spans 14 residues. Between the trimmed V and J ends, which lost 5 bases and 1 base, there was a span of 12 bases. Germline V gene data show CDR1 as SGHRS and CDR2 as YFSETQ. The CDR3 here is CASRPGLWNTEAFF. Here the CDR3 DNA reads TGCGCCAGCAGACCGGGTCTCTGGAACACTGAAGCTTTCTTT.

The chain carries TRBV7-7 and TRBJ2-5; D not resolved. Germline V lookup: CDR1 SSHAT, CDR2 FNYEAQ (reference sequence). CDR3 length: 15 residues. Between the trimmed V and J ends, which lost 3 bases and 4 bases, there was a span of 15 bases. For the CDR3, the DNA is TGTGCCAGCAGCTTGAACCCAGCGCCCGGAGAGACCCAGTACTTC. Translating it yields CASSLNPAPGETQYF.

The V and J genes are TRBV19 and TRBJ2-3, with D possibly being TRBD2 (6 bases). V lost 7 bases and J 6 bases, leaving 17 bases between the germline ends. Germline-derived CDR1 and CDR2 are LNHDA and SQIVND (reference sequence). The CDR3 is made up of 14 amino acids. The CDR3 reads CASTSILGGDTQYF. For the CDR3, the DNA is TGTGCCAGTACTTCAATTCTCGGGGGTGATACGCAGTATTTT.

The chain links TRBV5-6 to TRBJ1-1; D is perhaps TRBD1 (5 bases). CDR1 is SGHDT, CDR2 YYEEEE, per germline. Trimming pared 3 bases from V and 5 bases from J, leaving 17 bases between. The CDR3 totals 15 residues. CDR3 sequence (DNA): TGTGCCAGCAGCTCAGCAGTGAGGGGAAGGACTGAAGCTTTCTTT. Protein: CASSSAVRGRTEAFF.

CDR3 DNA: TGCAGCGTTGGCCGGGGGTTAGGCGTGGATGGCTACACCTTC. Translating it yields CSVGRGLGVDGYTF. The chain joins TRBV29-1 to TRBJ1-2; possibly TRBD1 for D (5 bases). The germline gives CDR1 SQVTM, CDR2 ANQGSEA. The CDR3 has 14 amino acids. Trimming shortened V by 4 bases and J by 6 bases, and 18 bases separated the two germline ends.

To note about this clone: Other DNA variants within this sample encode the same CDR3. This chain links TRBV5-4 with TRBJ2-7; D may be TRBD2 (6 bases). The V end was cut by 3 bases, the J end by 1 base, with 11 bases between. CDR1 is SGHNT, CDR2 YYREEE, per germline (reference sequence). The CDR3 has 14 residues. The CDR3 protein is CASSSPGTSYEQYF. The CDR3 DNA reads TGTGCCAGCAGCTCCCCGGGGACTTCCTACGAGCAGTACTTC.

V gene TRBV5-1 combines with J gene TRBJ1-3, with D possibly matching TRBD1 (5 bases). Germline CDR1 SGHRS, CDR2 YFSETQ. The CDR3 length is 17 residues. Trimming stripped 4 bases from V and 0 bases from J, with 17 bases between. The CDR3 loop reads CASSQTGGTHSGNTIYF. The DNA for the CDR3 is TGCGCCAGCAGCCAGACTGGGGGGACCCACTCTGGAAACACCATATATTTT.

The chain employs TRBV5-1 and TRBJ1-1; D not certain. The CDR3 sequence is 14 residues long. With 0 bases removed from V and 1 base from J, the gap between germline ends came to 7 bases. Germline-derived CDR1 and CDR2 are SGHRS and YFSETQ. CDR3 in DNA: TGCGCCAGCAGCTTGGACACAAAGAACACTGAAGCTTTCTTT. Its protein product is CASSLDTKNTEAFF.

The chain employs TRBV6-1 and TRBJ2-7; D assignment may be TRBD1 or TRBD2 (5 bases each). This CDR3 has 13 amino acids. Trimming shortened V by 0 bases and J by 7 bases, and 10 bases separated the two germline ends. Germline V gene data show CDR1 as MNHNS and CDR2 as SASEGT. This CDR3 is CASSEASGSEQYF. In DNA, the CDR3 is TGTGCCAGCAGTGAAGCGTCAGGGAGTGAGCAGTACTTC.

This clone was seen a single time. V usage is TRBV5-1 and J usage is TRBJ1-1; TRBD1 is a possible D gene (5 bases). The V gene's germline CDR1 is SGHRS and CDR2 YFSETQ. This CDR3 spans 17 amino acids. V was shortened by 0 bases and J by 0 bases, with 15 bases between the two germline ends. This CDR3 reads CASSLAPTVPMNTEAFF. The CDR3 DNA sequence: TGCGCCAGCAGCTTGGCCCCGACAGTTCCCATGAACACTGAAGCTTTCTTT.

The chain recombines TRBV29-1 with TRBJ1-5; the match to TRBD1 covers 12 bases. CDR1 and CDR2 from the germline V gene are SQVTM and ANQGSEA. V was clipped by 6 bases and J by 2 bases; unmatched bases: 11. The CDR3 sequence is 17 residues long. CDR3 sequence reads: CSVSTGTGGVGNQPQHF. DNA of the CDR3: TGCAGCGTGTCAACCGGGACAGGGGGCGTCGGCAATCAGCCCCAGCATTTT. Combining the CDR3 with reference TRBV29-1 and TRBJ1-5 gives the whole variable domain SAVISQKPSRDICQRGTSLTIQCQVDSQVTMMFWYRQQPGQSLTLIATANQGSEATYESGFVIDKFPISRPNLTFSTLTVSNMSPEDSSIYLCSVSTGTGGVGNQPQHFGDGTRLSIL.

The gene calls are TRBV7-2 and TRBJ2-4, with unresolved D. Germline CDR1 reads SGHTA; CDR2 reads FQGNSA. This CDR3 is built from 12 residues. The V end lost 5 bases, the J end lost 6 bases, and 8 bases lay between the germline ends. The CDR3 protein is CASSIGPNIQYF. The CDR3 DNA reads as TGTGCCAGCAGCATCGGGCCAAACATTCAGTACTTC.

The chain uses TRBV11-2 and TRBJ1-2; 7 positions match TRBD1. Trimming cost V 5 bases and J 4 bases; bases outside gene matches: 7. This CDR3 is built from 14 residues. Germline-derived CDR1 and CDR2 are SGHAT and FQNNGV. The CDR3 is CASSPRDSIYGYTF. The DNA for the CDR3 is TGTGCCAGCAGCCCTCGGGACAGCATCTATGGCTACACCTTC. The whole variable domain, remainder taken from reference TRBV11-2 and TRBJ1-2, is EAGVAQSPRYKIIEKRQSVAFWCNPISGHATLYWYQQILGQGPKLLIQFQNNGVVDDSQLPKDRFSAERLKGVDSTLKIQPAKLEDSAVYLCASSPRDSIYGYTFGSGTRLTVV.

The chain joins TRBV27 to TRBJ1-2; 7 nucleotides line up with TRBD1. This CDR3 comprises 14 residues. Looked up from germline, CDR1 is MNHEY and CDR2 is SMNVEV (reference sequence). V lost 7 bases, J lost 6 bases, and 11 bases stayed unmatched. CDR3 coding DNA: TGTGCCAGCACTCATCACAGGGGCCCAAATGGCTACACCTTC. The encoded protein is CASTHHRGPNGYTF.

The gene calls are TRBV4-1 and TRBJ2-1; D is uncertain. Germline V gene sequence: CDR1 MGHRA, CDR2 YSYEKL. Trimming removed 0 bases from V and 10 bases from J, with 10 bases in between. The CDR3 loop spans 13 amino acids. In nucleotides, the CDR3 is TGCGCCAGCAGCCAAGAAGTGTTCGCGGAGCAGTTCTTC. This translates into CASSQEVFAEQFF.

This rearrangement joins TRBV2 to TRBJ2-7; D may be TRBD2 (5 bases). The germline CDR1 and CDR2 sequences are SNHLY and FYNNEI. The V end lost 7 bases, the J end lost 2 bases, and 18 bases lay between the germline ends. The CDR3 covers 15 residues. CDR3 amino acids: CASTRMRVDPYEQYF. CDR3 in DNA: TGTGCCAGCACCCGAATGAGGGTCGACCCCTACGAGCAGTACTTC.

The CDR3 protein is CASSLGQGALGYTF. The CDR3 DNA reads as TGTGCCAGCAGTTTAGGACAGGGGGCGTTGGGCTACACCTTC. V and J are TRBV6-6 and TRBJ1-2; 11 positions agree with TRBD1. V trimming: 4 bases; J trimming: 8 bases; junction bases outside the gene matches: 6. The CDR3 runs to 14 residues. Germline loops: CDR1 MNHNY, CDR2 SVGAGI (reference sequence).

The rearrangement joins TRBV6-5 to TRBJ2-1; possibly TRBD1 or TRBD2 for D (5 bases each). This CDR3 has 13 residues. CDR1 and CDR2 (germline): MNHEY, SVGAGI. V lost 11 bases and J lost 10, with 21 bases in between. Written as DNA, the CDR3 is TGTGCCTCCTCTCAGGCAGGGACGACGGAGCAGTTCTTC. Its protein is CASSQAGTTEQFF.

The chain is built from TRBV6-5 and TRBJ2-1, with 10 positions matching TRBD2. Trimming at V came to 2 bases and at J to 9 bases, leaving 7 bases not matched to a gene. The CDR3 is made up of 15 amino acids. CDR1 MNHEY and CDR2 SVGAGI come from the germline V gene. The CDR3 loop reads CASSYGAGGPIEQFF. The CDR3 bases are TGTGCCAGCAGTTACGGAGCGGGAGGGCCGATTGAGCAGTTCTTC.

This chain uses TRBV30 with TRBJ2-3; 13 bases map to TRBD2. The CDR3 consists of 16 residues. J was trimmed by 3 bases and V by 3 bases; bases with no gene match: 6. CDR1 and CDR2 from the germline V gene are GTSNPN and SVGIG (reference sequence). The CDR3 here is CAWSSGLAGRTDTQYF. CDR3 in DNA: TGTGCCTGGAGCTCGGGACTAGCGGGACGGACAGATACGCAGTATTTT.

This chain joins TRBV30 and TRBJ2-7; no definite D call. CDR1 GTSNPN and CDR2 SVGIG come from the germline V gene (reference sequence). The CDR3 spans 15 residues. Trimming pared 3 bases from V and 1 base from J, leaving 16 bases between. The CDR3 loop reads CAWSRGPYFSYEQYF. DNA of the CDR3: TGTGCCTGGAGCCGCGGACCCTACTTTTCCTACGAGCAGTACTTC. The full variable domain, rest sourced from reference TRBV30 and TRBJ2-7, is SQTIHQWPATLVQPVGSPLSLECTVEGTSNPNLYWYRQAAGRGLQLLFYSVGIGQISSEVPQNLSASRPQDRQFILSSKKLLLSDSGFYLCAWSRGPYFSYEQYFGPGTRLTVT.

A word on this clone: Other nucleotide sequences in the sample specify the same CDR3. J is TRBJ2-2 and V is TRBV5-1; D is ambiguous. From germline, CDR1 is SGHRS and CDR2 YFSETQ. V was trimmed by 0 bases and J by 2 bases, leaving 5 bases between them. CDR3 length: 14 residues. The CDR3 region is CASSLGGNTGELFF. CDR3 DNA sequence: TGCGCCAGCAGCTTGGGTGGAAACACCGGGGAGCTGTTTTTT.

V usage is TRBV5-5 and J usage is TRBJ1-5; D unclear. V lost 0 bases and J lost 2, with 9 bases in between. The CDR3 length is 15 residues. Germline V gives CDR1 SGHKS, CDR2 YYEKEE (reference sequence). CDR3 protein: CASSLASSGNQPQHF. DNA of the CDR3: TGTGCCAGCAGCTTGGCCTCTAGCGGCAATCAGCCCCAGCATTTT. Full variable domain (rest looked up from reference TRBV5-5 and TRBJ1-5): DAGVTQSPTHLIKTRGQQVTLRCSPISGHKSVSWYQQVLGQGPQFIFQYYEKEERGRGNFPDRFSARQFPNYSSELNVNALLLGDSALYLCASSLASSGNQPQHFGDGTRLSIL.

The V call is TRBV5-4, the J call TRBJ2-7; 8 positions agree with TRBD1. Trimming took 4 bases from V and 0 from J; bases not matched to a gene: 6. The CDR3 runs 15 residues. CDR1 is SGHNT and CDR2 is YYREEE in the germline V gene (reference sequence). CDR3 coding DNA: TGTGCCAGCAGCACCTGGACAGGGCTCTCCTACGAGCAGTACTTC. It yields the protein CASSTWTGLSYEQYF.

As to this clone: The same CDR3 is also encoded by other DNA sequences in this sample. V is TRBV5-1 and J is TRBJ2-3, with 9 bases that match TRBD2. The germline V gene encodes CDR1 SGHRS and CDR2 YFSETQ. J lost 3 bases, V lost 2 bases, and 4 bases had no gene match. This CDR3 is 15 amino acids long. This chain's CDR3 is CASSFSGSGTDTQYF. The CDR3 DNA is TGCGCCAGCAGCTTTAGCGGGAGCGGTACAGATACGCAGTATTTT.